The 31 T cell receptor beta chains reported below all come from one sample, sequenced in a study of T cell changes during pregnancy in multiple sclerosis. Libraries were prepared by immunoSEQ multiplex PCR; TCRdb keeps only in-frame clonotypes and omits some of them. The sample contains 89,000 or so clones, 90% to 95% of which appear only once. The material was PBMCs, obtained in the first trimester of pregnancy. The receptor set was obtained from a female donor in good health, serving as a control in a pregnancy study. Some clones in this sample may be carry-over from other donors' samples.

This chain joins TRBV4-1 and TRBJ2-7; D perhaps matches TRBD2 (5 bases). The germline V gene encodes CDR1 MGHRA and CDR2 YSYEKL. Trimming took 1 base from V and 6 from J, leaving 7 bases between them. CDR3 size: 12 residues. In nucleotides, the CDR3 is TGCGCCAGCAGCCAAGTCGCGGGCGAGCAGTACTTC. Protein sequence: CASSQVAGEQYF.

V gene TRBV29-1 combines with J gene TRBJ1-4, with 7 bases fitting TRBD1. The CDR3 sequence is 14 residues long. Germline CDR1 and CDR2: SQVTM and ANQGSEA. V shed 5 bases and J 4 bases; nucleotides not matched to a gene: 7. The CDR3 is CSVYGTADNEKLFF. The DNA for the CDR3 is TGCAGCGTTTACGGGACAGCGGATAATGAAAAACTGTTTTTT.

This chain joins TRBV19 and TRBJ2-4; 7 bases line up with TRBD2. V lost 3 bases and J lost 3; bases outside the gene matches: 5. The CDR3 is 15 amino acids. Germline V gene lookup returns CDR1 LNHDA and CDR2 SQIVND (reference sequence). The CDR3 sequence: CASSMREQVKNIQYF. The CDR3 DNA follows: TGTGCCAGTAGTATGCGGGAGCAGGTCAAAAACATTCAGTACTTC.

The rearrangement links TRBV5-1 to TRBJ2-1; 9 nucleotides align to TRBD2. V shed 0 bases, J shed 5 bases, and the junction held 0 bases outside the gene matches. The length of the CDR3 is 14 residues. Germline CDR1 and CDR2: SGHRS and YFSETQ. CDR3 region: CASSLGLADNEQFF. The CDR3, as DNA: TGCGCCAGCAGCTTGGGACTAGCGGACAATGAGCAGTTCTTC.

This rearrangement joins TRBV4-3 to TRBJ2-5, with D possibly TRBD2 on 6 matching bases. Deletions cut 0 bases from V and 6 bases from J, with 14 bases between. The germline gives CDR1 LGHNA, CDR2 YSLEER. The length of the CDR3 is 15 residues. The CDR3 sequence: CASSQEEGRVKTQYF. CDR3 nucleotide sequence: TGCGCCAGCAGCCAAGAGGAGGGAAGGGTGAAGACCCAGTACTTC.

The CDR3 coding sequence is TGTGCCTGGAGTGTGTCCCTTAACTATGGCTACACCTTC. Amino acids: CAWSVSLNYGYTF. The chain uses TRBV30 and TRBJ1-2; unclear D gene. Germline V gene sequence: CDR1 GTSNPN, CDR2 SVGIG (reference sequence). The V and J ends lost 0 bases and 1 base respectively, with 6 bases between them. The CDR3 loop spans 13 amino acids.

The chain is built from TRBV18 and TRBJ2-1, with D perhaps matching TRBD2 (6 bases). Trimming pared 5 bases from V and 6 bases from J, leaving 8 bases between. The germline CDR1 and CDR2 sequences are KGHSH and LQKENI. The CDR3 is 12 residues long. DNA for the CDR3: TGTGCCAGCTCAAACGGGGGCAATGAGCAGTTCTTC. Its protein product is CASSNGGNEQFF.

The chain combines TRBV5-1 with TRBJ2-7, with a possible D match to TRBD2 (6 bases). Germline loops: CDR1 SGHRS, CDR2 YFSETQ. This CDR3 has 12 residues. V lost 6 bases, J lost 1 base, and 8 bases lay in between. CDR3 in DNA: TGCGCCAGCATGGGGGGATCCTACGAGCAGTACTTC. It encodes CASMGGSYEQYF. Full variable domain (remainder filled in from reference TRBV5-1 and TRBJ2-7): KAGVTQTPRYLIKTRGQQVTLSCSPISGHRSVSWYQQTPGQGLQFLFEYFSETQRNKGNFPGRFSGRQFSNSRSEMNVSTLELGDSALYLCASMGGSYEQYFGPGTRLTVT.

This clone was seen a single time. This chain uses TRBV7-9 with TRBJ2-1, with D tentatively TRBD1 (6 bases). The CDR3 extends over 15 amino acids. Germline V CDR1 and CDR2: SEHNR, FQNEAQ (reference sequence). Between the trimmed V and J ends, which lost 5 bases and 0 bases, there was a span of 11 bases. CDR3 in amino acids: CASSKRGSSYNEQFF. As DNA, the CDR3 is TGTGCCAGCAGCAAGAGGGGGAGCTCCTACAATGAGCAGTTCTTC. The variable domain in full, completed from reference TRBV7-9 and TRBJ2-1, reads DTGVSQNPRHKITKRGQNVTFRCDPISEHNRLYWYRQTLGQGPEFLTYFQNEAQLEKSRLLSDRFSAERPKGSFSTLEIQRTEQGDSAMYLCASSKRGSSYNEQFFGPGTRLTVL.

The chain recombines TRBV11-2 with TRBJ2-7, with 7 bases aligning to TRBD1. Germline CDR1 reads SGHAT; CDR2 reads FQNNGV. The CDR3 contains 13 residues. V was clipped by 6 bases and J by 4 bases; unmatched bases: 6. CDR3 sequence (DNA): TGTGCCAGCAGAAAAACAGGGGCGTACGAGCAGTACTTC. This codes for CASRKTGAYEQYF.

The CDR3 bases are TGTGCCACCAGCAGTAGACAGGGCCCTAACTATGGCTACACCTTC. Translation gives CATSSRQGPNYGYTF. The chain is built from TRBV15 and TRBJ1-2; 7 bases agree with TRBD1. Trimming took 3 bases from V and 0 from J; bases not matched to a gene: 4. Germline V gene sequence: CDR1 LNHNV, CDR2 YYDKDF (reference sequence). The CDR3 is 15 residues long.

The rearrangement uses TRBV7-9 and TRBJ1-3; tentatively, D is TRBD1 (5 bases). Germline V lookup: CDR1 SEHNR, CDR2 FQNEAQ (reference sequence). V was cut by 5 bases and J by 0 bases, with 11 bases left in between. This CDR3 has 15 amino acids. This CDR3 is CASSPDTYSGNTIYF. For the CDR3, the DNA is TGTGCCAGCAGCCCGGACACGTACTCTGGAAACACCATATATTTT.

The chain joins TRBV6-5 to TRBJ2-1; D is undetermined. From germline, CDR1 is MNHEY and CDR2 SVGAGI. This CDR3 has 12 amino acids. V was cut by 8 bases and J by 6 bases, with 11 bases left in between. The CDR3 region is CASSPLGNEQFF. Here the CDR3 DNA reads TGTGCCAGCTCACCCCTCGGCAATGAGCAGTTCTTC.

This rearrangement joins TRBV2 to TRBJ1-2; 8 nucleotides agree with TRBD1. CDR3 size: 15 residues. The ends lost 1 base at V and 7 bases at J; junction bases unmatched: 8. Germline CDR1 reads SNHLY; CDR2 reads FYNNEI. The CDR3 nucleotides read TGTGCCAGCAGTGAAGAGACAGGGGATGTGAGTGGCTACACCTTC. Protein product: CASSEETGDVSGYTF.

This clone was seen only a few times. The V call is TRBV12-5, the J call TRBJ2-1; D uncertain. The germline V and J ends were trimmed by 6 bases and 0 bases, with 9 bases remaining between them. Germline V gene data show CDR1 as LGHNT and CDR2 as FRNRAP. The CDR3 length is 14 residues. CDR3 sequence reads: CASGTTSSYNEQFF. CDR3 coding DNA: TGTGCTAGTGGCACGACAAGCTCCTACAATGAGCAGTTCTTC.

The genes are TRBV7-3 and TRBJ2-1, with D possibly TRBD2 on 7 matching bases. With 5 bases removed from V and 9 bases from J, the gap between germline ends came to 17 bases. The CDR3 contains 14 residues. CDR1 and CDR2 (germline): SGHTA, FQGTGA. The CDR3 protein is CASSLGGGRSEQFF. The CDR3 DNA is TGTGCCAGCAGCCTAGGGGGGGGACGGAGTGAGCAGTTCTTC. Together with reference TRBV7-3 and TRBJ2-1, the CDR3 gives the full variable domain: GAGVSQTPSNKVTEKGKYVELRCDPISGHTALYWYRQSLGQGPEFLIYFQGTGAADDSGLPNDRFFAVRPEGSVSTLKIQRTERGDSAVYLCASSLGGGRSEQFFGPGTRLTVL.

CDR3 in amino acids: CASKGQTDQPQHF. The DNA of the CDR3 is TGTGCCAGCAAGGGACAAACGGATCAGCCCCAGCATTTT. V is TRBV6-5 and J is TRBJ1-5; D is possibly TRBD1 (6 bases). Between the trimmed V and J ends, which lost 7 bases and 5 bases, there was a span of 12 bases. CDR1 is MNHEY, CDR2 SVGAGI, per germline. This CDR3 is built from 13 residues.

This rearrangement joins TRBV11-2 to TRBJ2-3; TRBD2 might be the D (5 bases). CDR1 SGHAT and CDR2 FQNNGV come from the germline V gene. The CDR3 consists of 14 residues. The V gene lost 6 bases and the J gene lost 3 bases, with 13 bases spanning the gap. The CDR3 coding sequence is TGTGCCAGCAGTCTACCACTAGATACAGATACGCAGTATTTT. Amino acids: CASSLPLDTDTQYF.

This chain joins TRBV6-1 and TRBJ2-5, with a weak D call TRBD1 (5 bases). Germline V gene sequence: CDR1 MNHNS, CDR2 SASEGT. This CDR3 contains 12 residues. Trimming left V 6 bases short and J 4 bases short, with 9 bases between. In DNA, the CDR3 is TGTGCCAGCAGAAGGGGTCCAGAGACCCAGTACTTC. This gives the protein CASRRGPETQYF.

This chain links TRBV15 with TRBJ1-1; 9 bases map to TRBD1. With V trimmed by 4 bases and J by 2 bases, 5 bases remained unmatched. CDR1 is LNHNV and CDR2 is YYDKDF in the germline V gene (reference sequence). This CDR3 spans 15 amino acids. The CDR3 here is CATSKQQGANTEAFF. The CDR3, as DNA: TGTGCCACCAGCAAACAACAGGGGGCTAACACTGAAGCTTTCTTT.

The J gene is TRBJ2-3, the V gene TRBV7-9, with TRBD2 identical over 10 bases. The junction had 14 bases not matched to a gene; V was cut back by 0 bases and J by 5 bases. Germline loops: CDR1 SEHNR, CDR2 FQNEAQ (reference sequence). The CDR3 length is 19 residues. This CDR3 reads CASSLAIGAGGPGGDTQYF. CDR3 DNA sequence: TGTGCCAGCAGCTTAGCGATCGGAGCGGGAGGGCCAGGAGGAGATACGCAGTATTTT.

This clone was observed a single time. This sequence joins TRBV27 and TRBJ2-3, with D possibly TRBD1 on 6 matching bases. The CDR3 consists of 17 residues. Germline CDR1 MNHEY, CDR2 SMNVEV (reference sequence). V gave up 6 bases and J gave up 0 bases, with 19 bases separating them. The CDR3 DNA sequence: TGTGCCAGCAGCGAAGGACAGTCTACCACTAGCACAGATACGCAGTATTTT. Translation: CASSEGQSTTSTDTQYF.

This clone appeared a single time. The rearrangement links TRBV10-3 to TRBJ2-3, with D possibly being TRBD2 (6 bases). The V gene lost 7 bases and the J gene lost 2 bases, with 16 bases spanning the gap. Germline CDR1 ENHRY, CDR2 SYGVKD. There are 15 residues in the CDR3. In nucleotides, the CDR3 is TGTGCCATCAAAGGAGGGTTGGGAAACACAGATACGCAGTATTTT. Protein sequence: CAIKGGLGNTDTQYF.

The chain carries TRBV4-1 and TRBJ2-2; 8 bases fit TRBD2. There are 17 residues in the CDR3. J lost 1 base, V lost 1 base, and 5 bases had no gene match. Per germline, CDR1 MGHRA and CDR2 YSYEKL. For the CDR3, the DNA is TGCGCCAGCAGCCAAGCCCCCGGGACTAGGAACACCGGGGAGCTGTTTTTT. Protein sequence: CASSQAPGTRNTGELFF.

The V gene is TRBV10-1, the J gene TRBJ1-5; no clear D. The CDR3 runs 15 residues. The germline V and J ends were trimmed by 8 bases and 3 bases, with 17 bases remaining between them. Germline-derived CDR1 and CDR2 are WNHNN and SYGVQD (reference sequence). CDR3 sequence (DNA): TGCGCCAGCGGGAGTGGGTCCCACCTCAATCAGCCCCAGCATTTT. Translation: CASGSGSHLNQPQHF.

The V call is TRBV28, the J call TRBJ1-1; D is undetermined. The CDR3 totals 14 residues. Germline CDR1 MDHEN, CDR2 SYDVKM. V was trimmed by 1 base and J by 2 bases, leaving 8 bases between them. The CDR3 DNA is TGTGCCAGCAGTTTATCCCGACAAAACACTGAAGCTTTCTTT. Protein product: CASSLSRQNTEAFF.

V gene TRBV10-2 combines with J gene TRBJ1-5, with D perhaps matching TRBD1 (5 bases). CDR3 length equals 15 residues. Germline V gene sequence: CDR1 WSHSY, CDR2 SAAADI. Trimming removed 3 bases at V and 2 bases at J, with 11 bases between. The CDR3 DNA sequence: TGCGCCAGCAGTGAAGGGGCTATGGGCAATCAGCCCCAGCATTTT. Translating it yields CASSEGAMGNQPQHF.

The chain couples TRBV28 to TRBJ2-7; D is perhaps TRBD2 (6 bases). Germline CDR1 and CDR2: MDHEN and SYDVKM. V was pared by 7 bases and J by 2 bases, with 15 bases between. The CDR3 sequence is 14 residues long. The CDR3 is CASTYPGGTYEQYF. The CDR3 DNA sequence: TGTGCCAGCACCTACCCCGGGGGAACCTACGAGCAGTACTTC.

The rearrangement uses TRBV7-9 and TRBJ2-6, with TRBD1 matching 8 bases. Germline assignment: CDR1 SEHNR and CDR2 FQNEAQ (reference sequence). The CDR3 is 16 amino acids. Trimming at V came to 5 bases and at J to 2 bases, leaving 5 bases not matched to a gene. The CDR3 region is CASSQDRAPGANVLTF. The CDR3 coding sequence is TGTGCCAGCAGCCAGGACAGGGCCCCTGGGGCCAACGTCCTGACTTTC.

This clone appeared a few times. V usage is TRBV2 and J usage is TRBJ2-7; D might be TRBD1 (5 bases). CDR3 length: 11 residues. CDR1 is SNHLY and CDR2 is FYNNEI in the germline V gene. Between the trimmed V and J ends, which lost 3 bases and 5 bases, there was a span of 5 bases. The chain's CDR3 is CASSETDEQYF. CDR3 nucleotides: TGTGCCAGCAGTGAGACAGACGAGCAGTACTTC.

V usage is TRBV5-4 and J usage is TRBJ2-6, with a weak D call TRBD1 (6 bases). Trimming stripped 4 bases from V and 0 bases from J, with 14 bases between. Germline values: CDR1 SGHNT, CDR2 YYREEE (reference sequence). CDR3 length equals 17 residues. The CDR3 nucleotides are TGTGCCAGCAGCCCGGACAGTACGAGCTCTGGGGCCAACGTCCTGACTTTC. It specifies CASSPDSTSSGANVLTF.